This entry lists 22 T cell receptor beta chains sequenced from one sample in a study of blood T cell repertoires in COVID-19. Sequencing used immunoSEQ multiplex PCR; TCRdb keeps in-frame clones, though not all of them. The sample shows around 110,000 clones, 75% to 90% of them seen only once. Material: peripheral blood. These receptors all come from a man aged 25-40 years with acute or convalescent COVID-19.

This chain uses TRBV4-3 with TRBJ1-1, with TRBD1 matching over 11 bases. In germline, CDR1 is LGHNA, CDR2 YSLEER. J lost 2 bases, V lost 3 bases, and 8 bases had no gene match. CDR3 size: 17 residues. CDR3 DNA: TGCGCCAGCAGCCAGATCCCGGGACAGGGGGTAAACACTGAAGCTTTCTTT. This gives the protein CASSQIPGQGVNTEAFF.

The chain uses TRBV4-1 and TRBJ1-6, with 7 bases identical to TRBD1. Germline V gene sequence: CDR1 MGHRA, CDR2 YSYEKL. V lost 1 base to trimming and J lost 9 bases; unmatched junction nucleotides: 3. The CDR3 contains 14 residues. The CDR3 region is CASSQGHRGSPLHF. CDR3 nucleotides: TGCGCCAGCAGCCAAGGACACAGGGGTTCACCCCTCCACTTT.

This clone was observed a few times. The chain joins TRBV10-3 to TRBJ1-5, with TRBD1 identical over 8 bases. Germline trimming cut 3 bases from V and 7 bases from J; bases unmatched to any gene: 2. The CDR3 has 13 residues. Germline V CDR1 and CDR2: ENHRY, SYGVKD. The CDR3 loop is CAISEGQGQPQHF. The CDR3 DNA is TGTGCCATCAGTGAAGGACAGGGCCAGCCCCAGCATTTT.

This clone has only a few counts. The chain uses TRBV4-1 and TRBJ2-2; D not certain. In germline, CDR1 is MGHRA, CDR2 YSYEKL. The CDR3 runs 18 residues. V was pared by 0 bases and J by 3 bases, with 17 bases between. CDR3 residues: CASSQEFFPGLDTGELFF. CDR3 nucleotide sequence: TGCGCCAGCAGCCAAGAATTTTTTCCGGGTTTGGACACCGGGGAGCTGTTTTTT.

The chain employs TRBV7-2 and TRBJ2-7, with 7 positions matching TRBD1. CDR1 SGHTA and CDR2 FQGNSA come from the germline V gene. The CDR3 length is 13 residues. V dropped 5 bases and J dropped 2; count of bases not matched to a gene: 3. In DNA, the CDR3 is TGTGCCAGCAGCCCGGGACAGACCTACGAGCAGTACTTC. Translating gives CASSPGQTYEQYF.

This clone was detected only a few times. The DNA for the CDR3 is TGTGCCAGCAGCTTAAATAGACTAGGCAACACCGGGGAGCTGTTTTTT. Translating gives CASSLNRLGNTGELFF. The chain links TRBV7-3 to TRBJ2-2; D is perhaps TRBD2 (6 bases). Germline V CDR1 and CDR2: SGHTA, FQGTGA. The CDR3 is made up of 16 amino acids. The V end lost 1 base, the J end lost 2 bases, and 11 bases lay between the germline ends.

This clone was counted only a few times. This chain uses TRBV27 with TRBJ2-5; TRBD1 matches at 10 bases. CDR1 is MNHEY, CDR2 SMNVEV, per germline (reference sequence). Trimming cost V 9 bases and J 5 bases; bases outside gene matches: 12. This CDR3 has 15 amino acids. CDR3 bases: TGTGCCAGTGCCTTCGGGACAGGGGTTGGTGAGACCCAGTACTTC. Amino acids: CASAFGTGVGETQYF.

The chain uses TRBV30 and TRBJ2-2; no reliable D call. CDR3 length equals 15 residues. From germline, CDR1 is GTSNPN and CDR2 SVGIG (reference sequence). V was cut by 1 base and J by 2 bases, with 11 bases left in between. CDR3: CAWSAREINTGELFF. The DNA for the CDR3 is TGTGCCTGGAGTGCCCGAGAAATAAACACCGGGGAGCTGTTTTTT. Complete variable domain (other parts from reference TRBV30 and TRBJ2-2): SQTIHQWPATLVQPVGSPLSLECTVEGTSNPNLYWYRQAAGRGLQLLFYSVGIGQISSEVPQNLSASRPQDRQFILSSKKLLLSDSGFYLCAWSAREINTGELFFGEGSRLTVL.

V and J are TRBV4-1 and TRBJ2-4; D may be TRBD2 (5 bases). CDR3 length: 15 residues. V dropped 3 bases and J dropped 3 bases, with 12 bases sitting between them. Germline V gene sequence: CDR1 MGHRA, CDR2 YSYEKL. CDR3 sequence (DNA): TGCGCCAGCAGCCAGCGGACTGGTAGCAAAAACATTCAGTACTTC. Its protein is CASSQRTGSKNIQYF.

The rearrangement uses TRBV4-2 and TRBJ1-2; D unresolved. This CDR3 comprises 13 residues. The germline V and J ends were trimmed by 3 bases and 4 bases, with 9 bases remaining between them. Germline lookup yields CDR1 LGHNA and CDR2 YNFKEQ. In DNA, the CDR3 is TGTGCCAGCAGCCAGTCCGGTCGCTATGGCTACACCTTC. Translating gives CASSQSGRYGYTF.

This chain connects TRBV30 to TRBJ2-7, with D possibly being TRBD1 (7 bases). The CDR3 loop spans 12 amino acids. The germline V gene encodes CDR1 GTSNPN and CDR2 SVGIG (reference sequence). V was cut by 7 bases and J by 3 bases, with 13 bases left in between. The CDR3 DNA sequence: TGTGCCTACCACAGGGGAGGCTACGAGCAGTACTTC. This translates into CAYHRGGYEQYF.

The rearrangement joins TRBV4-1 to TRBJ2-2, with a possible D match to TRBD1 (5 bases). The germline CDR1 and CDR2 sequences are MGHRA and YSYEKL. V shed 0 bases and J shed 5 bases, with 16 bases lying between them. This CDR3 has 17 amino acids. In DNA form, the CDR3 reads TGCGCCAGCAGCCAAGATTGGGCCAGGGAAGGGACCGGGGAGCTGTTTTTT. Translating it yields CASSQDWAREGTGELFF.

The chain recombines TRBV7-2 with TRBJ1-2; maybe TRBD1 (6 bases). Deletions cut 1 base from V and 8 bases from J, with 8 bases between. CDR3 length equals 12 residues. Germline assignment: CDR1 SGHTA and CDR2 FQGNSA. The CDR3 sequence is CASSLGGGGYTF. CDR3 in DNA: TGTGCCAGCAGCTTAGGAGGGGGAGGCTACACCTTC.

The gene calls are TRBV21-1 and TRBJ1-1; TRBD1 is the table's D call, not checked against the DNA. TRBV21-1 is recorded as a pseudogene. CDR3 length equals 16 residues. CDR3 protein: CASARTGSGSNTEAFF. CDR3 nucleotides: TGTGCCAGCGCGAGGACAGGGTCCGGCTCAAACACTGAAGCTTTCTTT.

V and J are TRBV6-1 and TRBJ1-5, with unresolved D. The V gene's germline CDR1 is MNHNS and CDR2 SASEGT. V shed 0 bases and J shed 6 bases, with 15 bases lying between them. This CDR3 has 16 amino acids. The CDR3 DNA is TGTGCCAGCAGTGAAGCGCTGAGATTCCCACCTCAGCCCCAGCATTTT. Translation gives CASSEALRFPPQPQHF.

The rearrangement links TRBV5-4 to TRBJ1-2; no firm D call. Germline CDR1 SGHNT, CDR2 YYREEE (reference sequence). Trimming removed 0 bases at V and 5 bases at J, with 14 bases between. The CDR3 runs to 15 residues. This CDR3 is CASSLGPGKAYGYTF. The CDR3 coding sequence is TGTGCCAGCAGCTTGGGTCCAGGAAAGGCTTATGGCTACACCTTC.

V is TRBV27 and J is TRBJ2-1; 9 nucleotides agree with TRBD2. This CDR3 has 15 amino acids. With 3 bases clipped from V and 2 bases from J, the junction kept 2 bases outside the gene matches. Germline V lookup: CDR1 MNHEY, CDR2 SMNVEV (reference sequence). The CDR3 region has the DNA TGTGCCAGCAGTTTCGCGGGGGGGCCCTACAATGAGCAGTTCTTC. Protein: CASSFAGGPYNEQFF.

The rearrangement joins TRBV30 to TRBJ2-5; a weak D match, TRBD2 (6 bases). CDR3 length equals 13 residues. From germline, CDR1 is GTSNPN and CDR2 SVGIG (reference sequence). The V and J ends lost 1 base and 5 bases respectively, with 11 bases between them. This chain's CDR3 is CAWSGAGRETQYF. CDR3 nucleotide sequence: TGTGCCTGGAGTGGAGCGGGTCGGGAGACCCAGTACTTC.

This sequence joins TRBV9 and TRBJ2-1; 12 nucleotides line up with TRBD2. Germline V CDR1 and CDR2: SGDLS, YYNGEE. The CDR3 runs 19 residues. Unmatched junction bases numbered 16, after V lost 0 bases and J lost 9 bases. The CDR3 here is CASSVGAPSSGRAGVEQFF. CDR3 sequence (DNA): TGTGCCAGCAGCGTAGGGGCTCCTTCTAGCGGGAGGGCCGGGGTTGAGCAGTTCTTC.

The chain joins TRBV9 to TRBJ1-4, with unresolved D. Germline assignment: CDR1 SGDLS and CDR2 YYNGEE. The CDR3 has 14 amino acids. V lost 2 bases to trimming and J lost 0 bases, with 5 bases between them. The CDR3 loop is CASSVEPTNEKLFF. CDR3 DNA sequence: TGTGCCAGCAGCGTCGAGCCAACTAATGAAAAACTGTTTTTT.

The chain has TRBV11-3 and TRBJ2-1; the match to TRBD1 covers 9 bases. Germline V CDR1 and CDR2: SGHNT, YENEEA. The CDR3 contains 15 residues. Trimming at V came to 4 bases and at J to 7 bases, leaving 8 bases not matched to a gene. CDR3 residues: CASSSWTGEGNEQFF. The CDR3 bases are TGTGCCAGCAGCTCATGGACAGGGGAGGGGAATGAGCAGTTCTTC.

This chain joins TRBV4-1 and TRBJ2-7; 10 nucleotides align to TRBD2. Looked up from germline, CDR1 is MGHRA and CDR2 is YSYEKL. The CDR3 totals 16 residues. The V and J ends lost 0 bases and 6 bases, in that order; junction bases with no gene match: 8. The DNA of the CDR3 is TGCGCCAGCAGCCAAGACGTTCCTAGCGGGGGTTTCGAGCAGTACTTC. This gives the protein CASSQDVPSGGFEQYF.